Sequencing of this T cell receptor beta chain was carried out in a study of T-cell memory formation after mild COVID-19. 5'RACE primed from the constant segment yielded TCR alpha and TCR beta cDNA libraries bearing sample barcodes and UMIs. MiXCR was run by TCRdb on the 5' RACE reads, yielding one entry per CDR3 protein. The sample has over 500,000 distinct CDR3 sequences; 15% to 20% are singletons. This clonotype was recorded a few times. The TCR sequence derives from an adult woman who had mild COVID-19 (a few samples of this study predate the infection). Cell type and time point are not known. What was sequenced was PBMCs or a T cell subset sorted from them (not recorded which).

The CDR3 reads CASRATGVEAFF. For the CDR3, the DNA is TGTGCCAGCAGGGCTACAGGGGTAGAAGCTTTCTTT. The gene calls are TRBV12-3 or TRBV12-4 and TRBJ1-1; TRBD1 matches 7 bases. The CDR3 consists of 12 residues. Trimming at V came to 6 bases and at J to 8 bases, leaving 6 bases not matched to a gene.